This T cell receptor (beta chain) was recorded in a study of blood T cell repertoires in COVID-19. Study context: Some COVID-19 samples were acute and others convalescent; all came from the United States, Italy and Spain. Nucleic acid was either cDNA or gDNA, and it came from T cells, B-cell-depleted T cells, or PBMCs.

This CDR3 region has 15 residues. Per the germline V gene, CDR1 is MNHEY and CDR2 is SVGEGT. V lost 4 bases, J lost 3 bases, and 6 bases stayed unmatched. Original data processing: For nucleated cells, counts were estimated from reference gene primer amplification. TCRdb keeps only in-frame clones here, not all; method: immunoSEQ multiplex PCR. V and J calls plus clone size are reproduced from that table; the DNA served to infer D and trimming. This sample has approximately 140,000 clones, with about three quarters found just once. The chain joins TRBV6-2 or TRBV6-3 to TRBJ1-1; 9 bases line up with TRBD1. The material sequenced was peripheral blood. The TCR originated in a man older than 75 with acute or convalescent COVID-19. The CDR3: CASSWGQGWDTEAFF. CDR3 DNA sequence: TGTGCCAGCAGTTGGGGACAGGGATGGGACACTGAAGCTTTCTTT.